Below are 7 T cell receptor beta chains sequenced from a single sample in a study of early T cells in non-severe SARS-CoV-2 infection. Using its own MiXCR run on the 5' RACE reads, TCRdb lists one record per CDR3 protein. The data show more than 65,000 distinct CDR3 sequences, with roughly 13% seen just once and 1.1% held by the top ten. What was sequenced was whole blood. All receptors derive from an adult who was a healthcare worker with PCR-confirmed SARS-CoV-2 infection or an uninfected control (not recorded which).

This clonotype has only a few counts. The chain joins TRBV20-1 to TRBJ2-7; 8 bases line up with TRBD2. The CDR3 extends over 15 amino acids. V dropped 2 bases and J dropped 6; count of bases not matched to a gene: 12. CDR1 is DFQATT, CDR2 SNEGSKA, per germline (reference sequence). CDR3: CSARRSGTSVGEQYF. Here the CDR3 DNA reads TGCAGTGCTAGACGCTCCGGGACTAGTGTTGGCGAGCAGTACTTC.

This clonotype was detected only a few times. This chain uses TRBV19 with TRBJ2-7, with 8 nucleotides matching TRBD1. Germline V gives CDR1 LNHDA, CDR2 SQIVND (reference sequence). V lost 7 bases, J lost 2 bases, and 7 bases stayed unmatched. The length of the CDR3 is 14 residues. The CDR3 nucleotides read TGTGCCAGTAACTCGGACAGGGCGCCCTACGAGCAGTACTTC. Residues: CASNSDRAPYEQYF.

Points on this clonotype: A much larger clone sits a single nucleotide away, making a read error possible. This CDR3 is CASSLIRSETFF. CDR3 nucleotides: TGTGCCAGCAGCTTGATCAGGAGTGAAACTTTCTTT. V gene TRBV5-6 combines with J gene TRBJ1-1; D ambiguous. Germline V lookup: CDR1 SGHDT, CDR2 YYEEEE. This CDR3 has 12 residues.

The rearrangement uses TRBV18 and TRBJ2-2; D is unresolved. This CDR3 region has 11 residues. The V and J ends lost 3 bases and 6 bases respectively, with 2 bases between them. Germline lookup yields CDR1 KGHSH and CDR2 LQKENI. CDR3 in amino acids: CASSPAGELFF. CDR3 bases: TGTGCCAGCTCACCGGCCGGGGAGCTGTTTTTT.

Only a few counts were recorded for this clonotype. This chain connects TRBV29-1 to TRBJ2-1, with D tentatively TRBD1 (6 bases). The CDR3 loop spans 13 amino acids. Trimming left V 8 bases short and J 5 bases short, with 16 bases between. Per germline, CDR1 SQVTM and CDR2 ANQGSEA. The CDR3 coding sequence is TGCAGCACTCAGGACAGAAACCACAATGAGCAGTTCTTC. Translated, it gives CSTQDRNHNEQFF.

This clonotype was observed many times. The chain couples TRBV29-1 to TRBJ2-1; D is undetermined. The CDR3 covers 13 residues. Trimming removed 2 bases at V and 0 bases at J, with 5 bases between. Germline V gives CDR1 SQVTM, CDR2 ANQGSEA. The CDR3 protein is CSVEQSSYNEQFF. The CDR3 DNA reads as TGCAGCGTTGAACAGAGCTCCTACAATGAGCAGTTCTTC.

The V gene is TRBV28, the J gene TRBJ2-7; D possibly corresponds to TRBD1 (5 bases). This CDR3 region has 15 residues. Germline values: CDR1 MDHEN, CDR2 SYDVKM. V was cut by 6 bases and J by 0 bases, with 15 bases left in between. The CDR3 region has the DNA TGTGCCAGCAGGTTCGGACAAGGTAGCTCCTACGAGCAGTACTTC. This codes for CASRFGQGSSYEQYF.